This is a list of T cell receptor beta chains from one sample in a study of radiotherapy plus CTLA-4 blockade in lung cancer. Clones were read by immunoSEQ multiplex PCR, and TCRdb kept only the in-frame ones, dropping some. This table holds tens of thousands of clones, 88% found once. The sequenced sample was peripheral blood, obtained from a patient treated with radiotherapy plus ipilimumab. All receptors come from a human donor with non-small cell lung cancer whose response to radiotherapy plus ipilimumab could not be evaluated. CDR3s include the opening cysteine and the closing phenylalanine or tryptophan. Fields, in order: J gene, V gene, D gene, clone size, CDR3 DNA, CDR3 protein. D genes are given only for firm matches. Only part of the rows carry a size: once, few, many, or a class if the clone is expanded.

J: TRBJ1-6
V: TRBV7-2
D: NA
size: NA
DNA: TGTGCCAGCAGCTTAGGGACAGCAAATTCACCCCTCCACTTT
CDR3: CASSLGTANSPLHF

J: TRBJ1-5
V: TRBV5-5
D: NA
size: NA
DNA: TGTGCCAGCAGCCCTCTCTCAGGGCCCAATCAGCCCCAGCATTTT
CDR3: CASSPLSGPNQPQHF

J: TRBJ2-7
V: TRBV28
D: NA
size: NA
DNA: TGTGCCAGCGGCGATTTAGGGGGCTACGAGCAGTACTTC
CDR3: CASGDLGGYEQYF

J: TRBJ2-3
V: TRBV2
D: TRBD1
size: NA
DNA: TGTGCCAGCAGTTGGGACAGGTCCTCAGGCACGCAGTATTTT
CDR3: CASSWDRSSGTQYF

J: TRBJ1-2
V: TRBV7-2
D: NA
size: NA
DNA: TGTGCCAGCAGCTTAGGGGCTCTGCAAATGGGCTACACCTTC
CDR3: CASSLGALQMGYTF

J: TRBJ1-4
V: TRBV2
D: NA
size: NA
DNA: TGTGCCAGCACCTGGAGAGAGGTTAATGAAAAACTGTTTTTT
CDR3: CASTWREVNEKLFF

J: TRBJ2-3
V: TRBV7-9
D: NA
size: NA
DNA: TGTGCCAGCAGCGCAGAGGTTCCAGATACGCAGTATTTT
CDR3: CASSAEVPDTQYF

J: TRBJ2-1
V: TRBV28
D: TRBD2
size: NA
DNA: TGTGCCAGCACCAAGGGGGCTAGCGGGAGTAAGAATGAGCAGTTCTTC
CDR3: CASTKGASGSKNEQFF

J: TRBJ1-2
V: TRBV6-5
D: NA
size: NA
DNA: TGTGCCAGCAGTCCGCTTAGGGAGAGTGGCTACACCTTC
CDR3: CASSPLRESGYTF

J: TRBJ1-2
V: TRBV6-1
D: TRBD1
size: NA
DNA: TGTGCCAGCAGTGGGGTCCGGGACAGGACCTCCGCTGGCTACACCTTC
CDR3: CASSGVRDRTSAGYTF

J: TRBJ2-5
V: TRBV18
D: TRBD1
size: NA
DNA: TGTGCCAGCTCACCCCCTGACAGGGACCAAGAGACCCAGTACTTC
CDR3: CASSPPDRDQETQYF

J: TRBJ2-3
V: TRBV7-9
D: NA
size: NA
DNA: TGTGCCAGCAGTTATGAAGTCGGGGATACGCAGTATTTT
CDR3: CASSYEVGDTQYF

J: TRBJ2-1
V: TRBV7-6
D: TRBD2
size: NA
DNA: TGTGCCAGCAGCGCCCAGGGCGGGAGGGCCTACAATGAGCAGTTCTTC
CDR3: CASSAQGGRAYNEQFF

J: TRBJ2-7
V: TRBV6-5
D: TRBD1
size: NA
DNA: TGTGCCAGCAGAAGACAGGGTGGATACGAGCAGTACTTC
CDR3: CASRRQGGYEQYF

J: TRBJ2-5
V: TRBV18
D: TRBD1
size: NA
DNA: TGTGCCAGCTCACCACCGGAGACAGGGCGTTTGGAGACCCAGTACTTC
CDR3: CASSPPETGRLETQYF

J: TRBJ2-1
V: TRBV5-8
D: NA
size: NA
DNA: TGTGCCAGCAGCTCTAGAGGGGGTCACAATGAGCAGTTCTTC
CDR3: CASSSRGGHNEQFF

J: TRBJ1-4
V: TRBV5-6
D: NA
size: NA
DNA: TGTGCCAGCAGCCAAGTGGGAGCTAATGAAAAACTGTTTTTT
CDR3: CASSQVGANEKLFF

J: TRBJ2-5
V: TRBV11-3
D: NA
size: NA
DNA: TGTGCCAGCAGCTCTAAGGGGCGGGAGACCCAGTACTTC
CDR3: CASSSKGRETQYF

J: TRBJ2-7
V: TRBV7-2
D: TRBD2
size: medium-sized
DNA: TGTGCCAGCACACGGGGGGGCTACGAGCAGTACTTC
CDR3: CASTRGGYEQYF

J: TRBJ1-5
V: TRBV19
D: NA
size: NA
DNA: TGTGCCAGTAGGCAGGTTTATAGCAATCAGCCCCAGCATTTT
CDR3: CASRQVYSNQPQHF

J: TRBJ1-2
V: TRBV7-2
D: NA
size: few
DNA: TGTGCCAGCAGCTTAGGACAGGTTCAAAGCTACACCTTC
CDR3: CASSLGQVQSYTF

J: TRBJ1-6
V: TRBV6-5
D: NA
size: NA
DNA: TGTGCCAGCACCCAACGAGAGTATAATTCACCCCTCCACTTT
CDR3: CASTQREYNSPLHF

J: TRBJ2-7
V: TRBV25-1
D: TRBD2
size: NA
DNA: TGTGCCAGCAGTGGCCTGGAGGGACTAGCGGGAACCTACGAGCAGTACTTC
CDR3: CASSGLEGLAGTYEQYF

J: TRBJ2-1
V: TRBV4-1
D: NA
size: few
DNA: TGCGCCAGCAGCCAAGATTCAATGGGGGGCAATGAGCAGTTCTTC
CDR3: CASSQDSMGGNEQFF

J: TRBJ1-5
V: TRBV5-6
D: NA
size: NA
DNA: TGTGCCAGCTCTGTGTGGGGCCGGGGCAATCAGCCCCAGCATTTT
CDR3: CASSVWGRGNQPQHF

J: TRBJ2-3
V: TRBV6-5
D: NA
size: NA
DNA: TGTGCCAGCAGTTACAAGGCAGGGGTGACAGATACGCAGTATTTT
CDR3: CASSYKAGVTDTQYF

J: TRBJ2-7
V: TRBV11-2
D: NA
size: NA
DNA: TGTGCCAGCAGCGGTGGGGGGTACGAGCAGTACTTC
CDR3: CASSGGGYEQYF

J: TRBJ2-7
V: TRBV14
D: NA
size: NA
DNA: TGTGCCAACAGCAGGAATCTGGGAGCCGAGCAGTACTTC
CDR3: CANSRNLGAEQYF

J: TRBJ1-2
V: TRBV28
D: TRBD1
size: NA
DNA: TGTGCCAGCAGTCGCGACGCACAGGGGTTGGGCAATGGCTACACCTTC
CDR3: CASSRDAQGLGNGYTF

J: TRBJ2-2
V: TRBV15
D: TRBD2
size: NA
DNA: TGTGCCACCAGCAGGGGACTAGCGGGAGTTTACGGGGAGCTGTTTTTT
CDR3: CATSRGLAGVYGELFF

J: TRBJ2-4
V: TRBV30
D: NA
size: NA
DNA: TGTGCCTGGAGTGTCCGGGTGGACATTCAGTACTTC
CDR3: CAWSVRVDIQYF

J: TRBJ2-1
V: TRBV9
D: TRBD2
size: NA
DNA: TGTGCCAGCAGCAAAGGTAGCGGGACGGGATACAATGAGCAGTTCTTC
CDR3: CASSKGSGTGYNEQFF

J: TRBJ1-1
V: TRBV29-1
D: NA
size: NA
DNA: TGCAGCGTTTGTGTCTTGAACACTGAAGCTTTCTTT
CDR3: CSVCVLNTEAFF

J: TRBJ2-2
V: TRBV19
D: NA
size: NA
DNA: TGTGCCAGTAGTATAGACAGGGGATCCGGGGAGCTGTTTTTT
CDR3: CASSIDRGSGELFF

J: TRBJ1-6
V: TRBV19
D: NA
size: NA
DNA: TGTGCCAGTAGTATTAGCAGGGGCCATAATTCACCCCTCCACTTT
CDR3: CASSISRGHNSPLHF

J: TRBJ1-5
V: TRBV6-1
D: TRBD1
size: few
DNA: TGTGCCAGCAGACAGGGGGGTATCGGGAATCAGCCCCAGCATTTT
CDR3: CASRQGGIGNQPQHF

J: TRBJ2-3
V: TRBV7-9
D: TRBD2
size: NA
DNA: TGTGCCAGCAGCTTTGAACGGGGGGGCGCAGATACGCAGTATTTT
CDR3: CASSFERGGADTQYF

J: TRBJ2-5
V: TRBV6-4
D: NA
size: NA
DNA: TGTGCCAGCAGTGACTCCCCGGGACATCCGAAACAAGAGACCCAGTACTTC
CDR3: CASSDSPGHPKQETQYF

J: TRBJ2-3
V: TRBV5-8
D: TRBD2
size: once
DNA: TGTGCCAGCAGCTTCGGGACTAGCGGGGGGAAGGATACGCAGTATTTT
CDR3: CASSFGTSGGKDTQYF

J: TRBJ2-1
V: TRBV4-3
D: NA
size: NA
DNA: TGCGCCAGCAGCCAGGAAAGAGGGGGAAATGAGCAGTTCTTC
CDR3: CASSQERGGNEQFF

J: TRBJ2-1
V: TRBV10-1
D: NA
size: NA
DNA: TGCGCCAGCAGTGAGTCGCAGGGAGGCTCCTACAATGAGCAGTTCTTC
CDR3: CASSESQGGSYNEQFF

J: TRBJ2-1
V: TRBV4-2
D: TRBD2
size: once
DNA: TGTGCCAGCAGCTCCCTAGCGGGAGCAGGTGAGCAGTTCTTC
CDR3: CASSSLAGAGEQFF

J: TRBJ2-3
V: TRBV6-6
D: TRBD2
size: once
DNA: TGTGCCAGCAGTTACTCGAGCGGGGGTAGCACAGATACGCAGTATTTT
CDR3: CASSYSSGGSTDTQYF

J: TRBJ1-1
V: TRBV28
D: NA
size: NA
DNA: TGTGCCAGCAGCCCCCGGGGGAGGTTGAACACTGAAGCTTTCTTT
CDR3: CASSPRGRLNTEAFF

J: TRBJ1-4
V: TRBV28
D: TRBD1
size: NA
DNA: TGTGCCAGCAGTCCTCCAGGGGGAAAGAATGAAAAACTGTTTTTT
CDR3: CASSPPGGKNEKLFF

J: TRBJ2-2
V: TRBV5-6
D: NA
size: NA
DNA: TGTGCCAGCAGCCAAGAAAAAATCAGGGTAGGAGCCGGGGAGCTGTTTTTT
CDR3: CASSQEKIRVGAGELFF

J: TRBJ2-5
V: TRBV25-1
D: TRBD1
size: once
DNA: TGTGCCAGCAGTGGAACAGGGGGCGCCGAGACCCAGTACTTC
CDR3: CASSGTGGAETQYF

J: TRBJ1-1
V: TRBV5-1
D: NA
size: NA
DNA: TGCGCCAGCAGCTTGGCCTTCGGGGACACTGAAGCTTTCTTT
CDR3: CASSLAFGDTEAFF

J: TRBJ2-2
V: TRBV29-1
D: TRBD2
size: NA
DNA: TGCAGCGTTGGGGAGGGATTAGGTACCGGGGAGCTGTTTTTT
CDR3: CSVGEGLGTGELFF

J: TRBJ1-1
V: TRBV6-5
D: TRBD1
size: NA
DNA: TGTGCCAGCAGCCACCGGGACAGGGGAATCTCAGCTTTCTTT
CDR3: CASSHRDRGISAFF